A single sample gave rise to the 28 T cell receptor beta chains below, sequenced in a study of T cells in Graves' hyperthyroidism and ophthalmopathy. Researchers amplified the TCR beta CDR3 regions from RNA transcripts. TCR CDR3 regions were first amplified by RT-PCR with HTBI primers. TCRdb re-called the multiplex PCR reads through MiXCR, storing one row per CDR3 protein. The sample carries around 400,000 distinct CDR3 sequences, less than 15% recorded once. The sequenced sample consisted of blood. The receptors here all came from a woman aged 18-30 years with Graves' hyperthyroidism.

This clonotype has a count of ten or more. The junction shows a germline mismatch at one end, possibly a read error. The genes are TRBV7-3 and TRBJ2-5, with 14 nucleotides matching TRBD2. CDR1 and CDR2 (germline): SGHTA, FQGTGA. The CDR3 loop spans 16 amino acids. The CDR3 DNA reads TGTGCCAGCAGCCAGGGGACTAGCGGGGGCCTAGAGGCCCAGTACTTC. Translating gives CASSQGTSGGLEAQYF.

This chain joins TRBV3-1 and TRBJ2-1; no clear D gene. V was pared by 1 base and J by 10 bases, with 17 bases between. CDR3 length equals 15 residues. The germline CDR1 and CDR2 sequences are LGHDT and YNNKEL (reference sequence). The CDR3 DNA is TGTGCCAGCAGCCAAGGTACTCTTACCCGAGGAGAGCAGTTCTTC. It encodes CASSQGTLTRGEQFF.

The V and J genes are TRBV28 and TRBJ1-1, with D possibly TRBD1 on 5 matching bases. V lost 4 bases, J lost 6 bases, and 18 bases lay in between. The V gene's germline CDR1 is MDHEN and CDR2 SYDVKM. The CDR3 covers 15 residues. The CDR3 here is CASSSMGQGLAEAFF. CDR3 nucleotide sequence: TGTGCCAGCAGTTCTATGGGGCAGGGTTTGGCTGAAGCTTTCTTT. Looking up the rest from reference TRBV28 and TRBJ1-1 gives the full variable domain: DVKVTQSSRYLVKRTGEKVFLECVQDMDHENMFWYRQDPGLGLRLIYFSYDVKMKEKGDIPEGYSVSREKKERFSLILESASTNQTSMYLCASSSMGQGLAEAFFGQGTRLTVV.

This clonotype was seen many times. The chain is built from TRBV29-1 and TRBJ1-1; possibly TRBD1 for D (6 bases). The CDR3 runs to 14 residues. Germline V gives CDR1 SQVTM, CDR2 ANQGSEA. Trimming cost V 7 bases and J 1 base, with 16 bases left between them. As DNA, the CDR3 is TGCAGCGCTAGAGGGGGGGTGACGAACACTGAAGCTTTCTTT. Its translation is CSARGGVTNTEAFF.

Ten or more counts support this clonotype. The J gene is TRBJ2-7, the V gene TRBV6-5; 10 bases agree with TRBD1. V trimming: 2 bases; J trimming: 4 bases; junction bases outside the gene matches: 11. The germline V gene has CDR1 MNHEY and CDR2 SVGAGI. The CDR3 contains 17 residues. CDR3 region: CASSYMVRRDRGYEQYF. The CDR3 region has the DNA TGTGCCAGCAGTTACATGGTCCGCAGGGACAGGGGATACGAGCAGTACTTC.

Ten or more counts support this clonotype. The chain couples TRBV28 to TRBJ2-7; TRBD2 matches 13 bases. The CDR3 extends over 16 amino acids. V lost 6 bases, J lost 4 bases, and 9 bases stayed unmatched. The germline V gene has CDR1 MDHEN and CDR2 SYDVKM. The CDR3 nucleotides read TGTGCCAGCAGCATACTAGCGGGGGGGATCCGATACGAGCAGTACTTC. Its translation is CASSILAGGIRYEQYF.

This clonotype was detected ten times or more. The CDR3 nucleotides read TGTGCCTGGTCGGATTCCGAAAAACTGTTTTTT. It specifies CAWSDSEKLFF. The chain links TRBV30 to TRBJ1-4, with D unclear. Trimming took off 5 bases at V and 8 bases at J, with 9 bases between the two ends. From germline, CDR1 is GTSNPN and CDR2 SVGIG (reference sequence). The CDR3 covers 11 residues. Full variable domain (missing parts from reference TRBV30 and TRBJ1-4): SQTIHQWPATLVQPVGSPLSLECTVEGTSNPNLYWYRQAAGRGLQLLFYSVGIGQISSEVPQNLSASRPQDRQFILSSKKLLLSDSGFYLCAWSDSEKLFFGSGTQLSVL.

This clonotype has more than one count but fewer than ten. The chain links TRBV15 to TRBJ1-4; D remains unclear. The CDR3 spans 12 residues. Germline CDR1 LNHNV, CDR2 YYDKDF (reference sequence). Trimming cost V 1 base and J 7 bases, with 4 bases left between them. DNA of the CDR3: TGTGCCACCAGCAGAGTGAGTGAAAAACTGTTTTTT. This encodes CATSRVSEKLFF.

There are many counts of this clonotype. The chain uses TRBV6-6 and TRBJ2-1; D might be TRBD2 (6 bases). The CDR3 totals 15 residues. The germline CDR1 and CDR2 sequences are MNHNY and SVGAGI (reference sequence). V lost 0 bases and J 5 bases, leaving 11 bases between the germline ends. CDR3 in amino acids: CASSYSGGLNNEQFF. In DNA form, the CDR3 reads TGTGCCAGCAGTTACTCGGGGGGACTGAACAATGAGCAGTTCTTC.

This rearrangement joins TRBV28 to TRBJ2-3; 15 nucleotides match TRBD2. CDR3 length equals 17 residues. From germline, CDR1 is MDHEN and CDR2 SYDVKM. V lost 10 bases and J lost 5; bases outside the gene matches: 13. CDR3 sequence reads: CATPRTSGRAQRDTQYF. Here the CDR3 DNA reads TGTGCCACCCCTCGGACTAGCGGGAGGGCCCAGAGAGATACGCAGTATTTT.

This clonotype turned up a few times. V and J are TRBV29-1 and TRBJ2-7; D may be TRBD1 or TRBD2 (5 bases each). Trimming stripped 4 bases from V and 3 bases from J, with 10 bases between. CDR1 and CDR2 from the germline V gene are SQVTM and ANQGSEA. This CDR3 is built from 12 residues. The CDR3 region has the DNA TGCAGCGTTGTGGGGACGCTCTACGAGCAGTACTTC. Encoded protein: CSVVGTLYEQYF.

This clonotype came up many times. The chain uses TRBV20-1 and TRBJ2-7; D remains ambiguous. The CDR3 length is 12 residues. V lost 6 bases, J lost 5 bases, and 14 bases lay in between. The V gene's germline CDR1 is DFQATT and CDR2 SNEGSKA (reference sequence). The CDR3 region has the DNA TGCAGTGCGAGGACGGTGGACCACGAGCAGTACTTC. Its translation is CSARTVDHEQYF.

The rearrangement joins TRBV20-1 to TRBJ2-3, with TRBD2 identical over 8 bases. The CDR3 is 19 residues long. Per the germline V gene, CDR1 is DFQATT and CDR2 is SNEGSKA (reference sequence). The V and J ends lost 0 bases and 3 bases, in that order; junction bases with no gene match: 17. CDR3 DNA: TGCAGTGCTAGAGATTGGAGGGCCCAAGGTGCGGGAGGAACAGATACGCAGTATTTT. It is translated as CSARDWRAQGAGGTDTQYF.

This clonotype was recorded at least ten times. V is TRBV12-3 or TRBV12-4 and J is TRBJ1-1; D is undetermined. CDR3 size: 13 residues. Trimming removed 5 bases at V and 4 bases at J, with 11 bases between. CDR3 amino acids: CASSPHQGTEAFF. In DNA, the CDR3 is TGTGCCAGCAGTCCGCACCAAGGCACTGAAGCTTTCTTT.

The V and J genes are TRBV11-3 and TRBJ2-5, with 8 bases that match TRBD1. The V segment lost 4 bases and the J segment 3 bases; nucleotides outside the gene matches: 4. Germline V lookup: CDR1 SGHNT, CDR2 YENEEA. This CDR3 is 14 amino acids long. CDR3 sequence (DNA): TGTGCCAGCAGCTCCCACAGGGGGGAAGAGACCCAGTACTTC. Protein: CASSSHRGEETQYF.

This clonotype was counted ten times or more. The chain is built from TRBV6-2 or TRBV6-3 and TRBJ2-2, with 15 bases that match TRBD2. CDR3 length: 19 amino acids. J lost 1 base, V lost 2 bases, and 5 bases had no gene match. The germline CDR1 and CDR2 sequences are MNHEY and SVGEGT. The CDR3 coding sequence is TGTGCCAGCAGTTACAGGACTAGCGGGGGGGCAAAGAACACCGGGGAGCTGTTTTTT. It yields the protein CASSYRTSGGAKNTGELFF.

This clonotype was seen only a few times. The V call is TRBV7-6, the J call TRBJ2-1; D gene ambiguous. Germline CDR1 is SGHVS and CDR2 is FNYEAQ. The CDR3 contains 13 residues. V was shortened by 1 base and J by 5 bases, with 6 bases between the two germline ends. In nucleotides, the CDR3 is TGTGCCAGCAGCTTAGTTACCAACAATGAGCAGTTCTTC. This codes for CASSLVTNNEQFF. The whole variable domain, filled in from reference TRBV7-6 and TRBJ2-1, reads GAGVSQSPRYKVTKRGQDVALRCDPISGHVSLYWYRQALGQGPEFLTYFNYEAQQDKSGLPNDRFSAERPEGSISTLTIQRTEQRDSAMYRCASSLVTNNEQFFGPGTRLTVL.

V usage is TRBV3-1 and J usage is TRBJ1-2; 7 nucleotides line up with TRBD1. The V and J ends lost 3 bases and 7 bases, in that order; junction bases with no gene match: 8. The CDR3 runs 14 residues. Germline V CDR1 and CDR2: LGHDT, YNNKEL (reference sequence). CDR3 in DNA: TGTGCCAGCAGCCAGAATCGACAGGGCTCTGGCTACACCTTC. Translation gives CASSQNRQGSGYTF.

The table lists this clonotype with many counts. The chain's CDR3 is CASSLGLAGWETQYF. In DNA, the CDR3 is TGTGCCAGCAGCTTAGGACTAGCGGGATGGGAGACCCAGTACTTC. The chain uses TRBV11-2 and TRBJ2-5; 11 positions match TRBD2. Germline V gene sequence: CDR1 SGHAT, CDR2 FQNNGV. Trimming at V came to 1 base and at J to 5 bases, leaving 3 bases not matched to a gene. This CDR3 region has 15 residues.

The V and J genes are TRBV12-3 or TRBV12-4 and TRBJ1-5; 7 nucleotides align to TRBD1. CDR3 length: 17 residues. V gave up 1 base and J gave up 5 bases; unmatched junction bases: 11. This CDR3 reads CASSLEQGGDPHQPQHF. The DNA for the CDR3 is TGTGCCAGCAGTTTAGAGCAGGGGGGCGACCCACATCAGCCCCAGCATTTT.

On this clonotype: Mismatch with germline at one junction end may stem from a read error. The rearrangement links TRBV12-3 or TRBV12-4 to TRBJ2-1, with TRBD1 matching over 9 bases. This CDR3 has 13 residues. In DNA, the CDR3 is TGTGCCAGCAGTTCCTACAGGGGGCGAAGGCACCTCTTC. Translated: CASSSYRGRRHLF.

In this sample, this clonotype turned up many times. This chain's CDR3 is CASSEAGAGLSPLHF. The CDR3 DNA sequence: TGTGCCAGCAGTGAAGCAGGGGCAGGGCTGTCACCCCTCCACTTT. This rearrangement joins TRBV2 to TRBJ1-6; weak D call: TRBD1 (5 bases). Trimming removed 0 bases at V and 10 bases at J, with 13 bases between. The germline V gene has CDR1 SNHLY and CDR2 FYNNEI. The CDR3 contains 15 residues.

This clonotype has at least ten counts. This chain joins TRBV5-1 and TRBJ2-3; tentatively, D is TRBD1 (5 bases). Trimming pared 4 bases from V and 4 bases from J, leaving 13 bases between. CDR3 length: 14 amino acids. CDR1 SGHRS and CDR2 YFSETQ come from the germline V gene. As DNA, the CDR3 is TGCGCCAGCAGCCCCCCTATAGGGGCAGATACGCAGTATTTT. It specifies CASSPPIGADTQYF.

The chain links TRBV24-1 to TRBJ2-2, with a possible D match to TRBD1 (6 bases). Looked up from germline, CDR1 is KGHDR and CDR2 is SFDVKD. Trimming took off 8 bases at V and 5 bases at J, with 11 bases between the two ends. There are 13 residues in the CDR3. The CDR3 is CATTGDETGELFF. The CDR3 DNA follows: TGTGCCACCACAGGGGATGAGACCGGGGAGCTGTTTTTT.

The sample holds a few counts of this clonotype. The chain links TRBV6-5 to TRBJ1-1; D uncertain. This CDR3 comprises 15 residues. CDR1 MNHEY and CDR2 SVGAGI come from the germline V gene. V gave up 2 bases and J gave up 2 bases, with 12 bases separating them. CDR3 sequence reads: CASSYVPGSNTEAFF. In DNA, the CDR3 is TGTGCCAGCAGTTACGTTCCAGGCTCAAACACTGAAGCTTTCTTT.

This chain uses TRBV7-6 with TRBJ2-5, with D possibly TRBD2 on 5 matching bases. The CDR3 contains 15 residues. V was cut by 6 bases and J by 4 bases, with 18 bases left in between. Germline V gene data show CDR1 as SGHVS and CDR2 as FNYEAQ. The CDR3 DNA reads as TGTGCCAGCAGGGTATCCGGGAACAATTTAGAGACCCAGTACTTC. Translated: CASRVSGNNLETQYF.

The sample holds a few counts of this clonotype. The chain employs TRBV20-1 and TRBJ2-1; 10 bases are shared with TRBD2. Germline-derived CDR1 and CDR2 are DFQATT and SNEGSKA (reference sequence). V dropped 4 bases and J dropped 9; count of bases not matched to a gene: 18. This CDR3 has 17 amino acids. CDR3 coding DNA: TGCAGTGCTATTGACCCTCGGGCAGTAGCGGGGGGACGTGAGCAGTTCTTC. It codes for CSAIDPRAVAGGREQFF.

This clonotype has only a few counts. The chain carries TRBV29-1 and TRBJ2-2; TRBD2 matches 9 bases. After removal of 4 bases from V and 7 bases from J, the junction contained 7 bases not matched to a gene. CDR1 and CDR2 (germline): SQVTM, ANQGSEA. The CDR3 runs 14 residues. The CDR3 here is CSVAGGGVGGELFF. CDR3 nucleotides: TGCAGCGTTGCCGGCGGGGGGGTCGGCGGGGAGCTGTTTTTT.